This is a list of T cell receptor beta chains from one sample in a study of blood T cell repertoires in COVID-19. Only in-frame clones appear in the TCRdb table, and some are missing; sequencing was by immunoSEQ multiplex PCR. The sample shows 350,000 to 450,000 clones, about 85% of them seen only once. The sequenced sample consisted of peripheral blood. These receptors all stem from a woman under 30 with acute or convalescent COVID-19. Each CDR3 is given with its conserved first and last residue. A D gene is named only where the DNA matches it firmly. Clone size, where shown, is once, few, many, or a class for clones that have expanded.

cdr3_nt	cdr3_aa	clone_size	v_call	j_call	d_call
TGTGCCAGTACCCATCCACAGGCACACTATGGCTACACCTTC	CASTHPQAHYGYTF	NA	TRBV19	TRBJ1-2	NA
TGCAGCGTAGGGTGGCAGGGAGGGGACGAGCAGTACTTC	CSVGWQGGDEQYF	once	TRBV29-1	TRBJ2-7	TRBD2
TGTGCCAGCAGCTTCCAAGGACACGGGTACAATGAGCAGTTCTTC	CASSFQGHGYNEQFF	NA	TRBV5-8	TRBJ2-1	NA
TGTGCCAGCAGCTTTCGGGTCTACGAGCAGTACTTC	CASSFRVYEQYF	few	TRBV5-8	TRBJ2-7	NA
TGCAGCGGTGACAGGGCCAACACTGAAGCTTTCTTT	CSGDRANTEAFF	NA	TRBV29-1	TRBJ1-1	TRBD1
TGTGCCAGCAGTCCAAGATACAGTGTCAGGGCCTCACCCCTCCACTTT	CASSPRYSVRASPLHF	NA	TRBV6-2/TRBV6-3	TRBJ1-6	NA
TGCGCCAGCAGCGAGACGAGGGGGACAGGTAATACGCAGTATTTT	CASSETRGTGNTQYF	NA	TRBV5-1	TRBJ2-3	TRBD1
TGTGCCAGCAGCCAAGGTATAGCGGGGGGGCCAAGCACAGATACGCAGTATTTT	CASSQGIAGGPSTDTQYF	NA	TRBV3-1/TRBV3-2	TRBJ2-3	TRBD2
TGTGCCAGCAGCTCGGGACAGGGGTCTAATGAAAAACTGTTTTTT	CASSSGQGSNEKLFF	NA	TRBV5-5	TRBJ1-4	TRBD1
TGCGCCAGCAGCCAAGGGCTCTGGGGAGGGTATGGCTACACCTTC	CASSQGLWGGYGYTF	once	TRBV4-1	TRBJ1-2	NA
TGTGCCAGCAGTTACTCTCTGGACTACTATGGCTACACCTTC	CASSYSLDYYGYTF	NA	TRBV6-6	TRBJ1-2	NA
TGTGCCAGCAGCTTAGTCACAGGGGGCGATCAGCCCCAGCATTTT	CASSLVTGGDQPQHF	NA	TRBV7-2	TRBJ1-5	TRBD1
TGTGCCAGCAGTCCCGGACAGGGTAGCAATCAGCCCCAGCATTTT	CASSPGQGSNQPQHF	NA	TRBV27	TRBJ1-5	TRBD1
TGTGCCAGCAGTCCCCAACAGGGGACCGAAGCTTTCTTT	CASSPQQGTEAFF	NA	TRBV12-3/TRBV12-4	TRBJ1-1	TRBD1
TGTGCCAGCAGCGCTAACCGGGACAGGGTCCCGTATGGCTACACCTTC	CASSANRDRVPYGYTF	NA	TRBV9	TRBJ1-2	TRBD1
TGCGCCAGCAGCTGGGGACACCAGAGCTCCTACGAGCAGTACTTC	CASSWGHQSSYEQYF	NA	TRBV5-1	TRBJ2-7	NA
TGTGCCAGCAGCCCAGGGACGGGGGCTGGAAACACCATATATTTT	CASSPGTGAGNTIYF	NA	TRBV3-1/TRBV3-2	TRBJ1-3	NA
TGTGCCATCAGTGAGTCGATACAGCTTAACTATGGCTACACCTTC	CAISESIQLNYGYTF	NA	TRBV10-3	TRBJ1-2	NA
TGCGCCAGCAGCCAAGCCCCAGGGCGGGAGTACGAAAATGAGCAGTTCTTC	CASSQAPGREYENEQFF	NA	TRBV4-1	TRBJ2-1	TRBD2
TGTGCCAGCAGCTACCGGGACAGGGTAACCGAGCAGTACTTC	CASSYRDRVTEQYF	NA	TRBV5-6	TRBJ2-7	TRBD1
TGTGCCAGCAGTGAGAGACAGTCAGATAATTCACCCCTCCACTTT	CASSERQSDNSPLHF	NA	TRBV2	TRBJ1-6	NA
TGTGCCAGCTCAGGGGGGTACCAAGAGACCCAGTACTTC	CASSGGYQETQYF	NA	TRBV18	TRBJ2-5	NA